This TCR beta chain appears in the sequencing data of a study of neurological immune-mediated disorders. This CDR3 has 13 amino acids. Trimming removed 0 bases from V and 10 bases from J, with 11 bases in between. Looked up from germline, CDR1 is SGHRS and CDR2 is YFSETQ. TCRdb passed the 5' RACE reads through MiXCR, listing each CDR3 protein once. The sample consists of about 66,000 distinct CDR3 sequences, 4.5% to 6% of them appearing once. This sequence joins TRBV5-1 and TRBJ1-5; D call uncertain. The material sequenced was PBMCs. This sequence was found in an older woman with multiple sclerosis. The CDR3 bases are TGCGCCAGCAGCTTGGCCCAGGAGGGTCCCCAGCATTTT. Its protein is CASSLAQEGPQHF.